This T cell receptor beta chain emerged from a study of a mutant IDH1 vaccine in newly diagnosed glioma. Data came from immunoSEQ multiplex PCR; TCRdb stores just in-frame clones and leaves some out. The data contain 35,000 to 45,000 clones, over 75% of them seen just once; the ten biggest clones take up roughly 1.5%. Noted time point: week 35, safety follow-up. Topical imiquimod was applied with each vaccine dose, which held 300 ug of mutant IDH1 20-mer peptide. As concerns this clone: The antigen is not known.

Germline values: CDR1 MNHNY, CDR2 SVGAGI (reference sequence). V was pared by 7 bases and J by 8 bases, with 8 bases between. The CDR3 covers 11 residues. The TCR sequence derives from a man aged 35 to 55 with glioma. The rearrangement joins TRBV6-6 to TRBJ1-4; TRBD1 might be the D (5 bases). The material was PBMCs, obtained from a glioma patient whose treatment included an IDH1 peptide vaccine. The chain's CDR3 is CASNGAEKLFF. The CDR3 DNA reads TGTGCCAGCAATGGGGCCGAAAAACTGTTTTTT.